The T cell receptor (beta chain) described here comes from a study of breast tumors, draining lymph nodes, adjacent tissues. MiXCR was run by TCRdb on the multiplex PCR reads, yielding one entry per CDR3 protein. Of some 19,000 distinct CDR3 sequences detected, 50% appear once; the ten largest clones hold around 8%. Germline CDR1 MNHEY, CDR2 SVGAGI. V shed 6 bases, J shed 7 bases, and the junction held 4 bases outside the gene matches. This CDR3 is built from 14 residues. By sample share, this clonotype is medium-sized. The material sequenced was breast tumor tissue. The receptor comes from a female donor with breast cancer. Some clones in this sample may be carry-over from other donors' samples. The J gene is TRBJ1-6, the V gene TRBV6-5; 9 bases line up with TRBD1. The CDR3 sequence: CASSPGTGNSPLHF. In DNA form, the CDR3 reads TGTGCCAGCAGCCCCGGGACAGGGAATTCACCCCTCCACTTT.